Below are 22 T cell receptor beta chains sequenced from a single sample in a study of early T cells in non-severe SARS-CoV-2 infection (dated by TCRdb to about 2021). Preparation of the library involved 5' RACE. TCRdb records NextSeq 500 as the sequencer. In TCRdb, the public reads were trimmed at Q25 with fastp and aligned with MiXCR, with productive beta chains retained. Each entry merges the rows of one CDR3 protein and shows their most common DNA and genes. The sample table lists around 50,000 distinct CDR3 sequences, around 7.7% of them with a count of one. The ten largest account for 5.8% of the sample. The source material was whole blood. Source of these receptors: an adult who was a healthcare worker with PCR-confirmed SARS-CoV-2 infection or an uninfected control (not recorded which).

This clonotype showed up just once. The missing conserved phenylalanine or tryptophan at the end of this CDR3 makes a read error likely. This chain links TRBV20-1 with TRBJ1-1; D gene ambiguous. The V gene lost 4 bases and the J gene lost 4 bases, with 16 bases spanning the gap. CDR1 and CDR2 from the germline V gene are DFQATT and SNEGSKA (reference sequence). This CDR3 spans 14 amino acids. The DNA for the CDR3 is TGCAGTGCTACTGATCCAACTCGATCCACTGAAGCTTTCCTT. Its translation is CSATDPTRSTEAFL.

In its sample, this clonotype was seen many times. This chain links TRBV29-1 with TRBJ2-1; 7 nucleotides line up with TRBD2. The CDR3 consists of 14 residues. V shed 4 bases and J 4 bases; nucleotides not matched to a gene: 7. Germline loops: CDR1 SQVTM, CDR2 ANQGSEA. CDR3 amino acids: CSVGVLAVYNEQFF. CDR3 nucleotide sequence: TGCAGCGTTGGAGTTCTAGCGGTATACAATGAGCAGTTCTTC.

A few counts support this clonotype. The chain has TRBV6-2 or TRBV6-3 and TRBJ2-1, with D perhaps matching TRBD1 (5 bases). Germline V gene lookup returns CDR1 MNHEY and CDR2 SVGEGT. Trimming removed 7 bases at V and 8 bases at J, with 12 bases between. The CDR3 spans 12 residues. In nucleotides, the CDR3 is TGTGCCAGCACCTACAAGGGGTATGAGCAGTTCTTC. Translated, it gives CASTYKGYEQFF.

This clonotype was seen at least ten times. Here the CDR3 DNA reads TGTGCCAGCAGTTTCGACAATCCGACAGGCTACGAGCAGTACTTC. It translates to CASSFDNPTGYEQYF. The genes are TRBV12-3 or TRBV12-4 and TRBJ2-7, with D perhaps TRBD1 (6 bases). This CDR3 contains 15 residues. V lost 3 bases and J lost 3, with 15 bases in between.

This clonotype was seen repeatedly, ten times or more. The chain recombines TRBV20-1 with TRBJ1-1; perhaps TRBD1 as D (6 bases). The germline V gene encodes CDR1 DFQATT and CDR2 SNEGSKA (reference sequence). The CDR3 runs 13 residues. V lost 3 bases to trimming and J lost 2 bases, with 10 bases between them. The CDR3 protein is CSARTGSNTEAFF. The DNA for the CDR3 is TGCAGTGCTAGGACAGGTAGTAACACTGAAGCTTTCTTT.

This clonotype was recorded many times. The rearrangement links TRBV5-6 to TRBJ2-7; D not resolved. The CDR3 loop spans 13 amino acids. Germline V lookup: CDR1 SGHDT, CDR2 YYEEEE. V lost 2 bases and J 2 bases, leaving 8 bases between the germline ends. The CDR3 bases are TGTGCCAGCAGCTTATTAGGCCCCTACGAGCAGTACTTC. It specifies CASSLLGPYEQYF.

The J gene is TRBJ2-7, the V gene TRBV6-6; no firm D call. With 0 bases removed from V and 0 bases from J, the gap between germline ends came to 12 bases. In germline, CDR1 is MNHNY, CDR2 SVGAGI (reference sequence). This CDR3 spans 16 amino acids. CDR3 loop: CASSYSSWSPSYEQYF. The CDR3 DNA reads TGTGCCAGCAGTTACTCGTCATGGTCCCCCTCCTACGAGCAGTACTTC.

The chain employs TRBV12-1 and TRBJ2-3; the table's D call, TRBD2, has no DNA check behind it. TRBV12-1 corresponds to a pseudogene. The CDR3 sequence is 17 residues long. The CDR3 is CASSFAPWRGAQDTQYF. In nucleotides, the CDR3 is TGTGCCAGCAGCTTTGCCCCGTGGCGGGGGGCCCAAGATACGCAGTATTTT.

This clonotype has ten or more counts. J is TRBJ2-7 and V is TRBV25-1; D unresolved. CDR1 is MGHDK, CDR2 SYGVNS, per germline. Trimming cost V 2 bases and J 6 bases, with 5 bases left between them. The CDR3 runs 11 residues. This CDR3 is CASSELSEQYF. CDR3 DNA sequence: TGTGCCAGCAGTGAACTCAGCGAGCAGTACTTC.

J is TRBJ2-7 and V is TRBV18; 11 positions match TRBD2. Unmatched junction bases numbered 8, after V lost 0 bases and J lost 7 bases. The CDR3 sequence is 16 residues long. The germline gives CDR1 KGHSH, CDR2 LQKENI. In nucleotides, the CDR3 is TGTGCCAGCTCACCACCGACTAGCGGGGACTCGGGGGAGCAGTACTTC. The encoded protein is CASSPPTSGDSGEQYF.

At least ten counts were recorded for this clonotype. The rearrangement uses TRBV10-3 and TRBJ1-5; 7 bases map to TRBD1. This CDR3 contains 14 residues. V lost 6 bases to trimming and J lost 3 bases; unmatched junction nucleotides: 5. CDR1 is ENHRY and CDR2 is SYGVKD in the germline V gene. CDR3 residues: CAIREGQPNQPQHF. Written as DNA, the CDR3 is TGTGCCATCAGAGAGGGACAGCCCAATCAGCCCCAGCATTTT.

There are many counts of this clonotype. The chain recombines TRBV24-1 with TRBJ2-3, with D perhaps TRBD2 (5 bases). There are 16 residues in the CDR3. Germline assignment: CDR1 KGHDR and CDR2 SFDVKD. The V end was cut by 1 base, the J end by 4 bases, with 14 bases between. The CDR3 DNA is TGTGCCACCAGTGATTTCGGGCAGGTCGGGGCAGATACGCAGTATTTT. This sequence encodes CATSDFGQVGADTQYF.

This clonotype was recorded only once. V is TRBV29-1 and J is TRBJ2-4, with D tentatively TRBD1 (6 bases). The CDR3 consists of 14 residues. Per the germline V gene, CDR1 is SQVTM and CDR2 is ANQGSEA. Trimming removed 0 bases from V and 1 base from J, with 7 bases in between. CDR3 DNA: TGCAGCGTTGAAGATCAGGGGGCCAAAAACATTCAGTACTTC. It is translated as CSVEDQGAKNIQYF.

This clonotype was counted between two and nine times. The chain recombines TRBV7-9 with TRBJ2-1, with 7 bases aligning to TRBD1. Per the germline V gene, CDR1 is SEHNR and CDR2 is FQNEAQ (reference sequence). This CDR3 contains 16 residues. V lost 5 bases, J lost 3 bases, and 10 bases stayed unmatched. The DNA for the CDR3 is TGTGCCAGCAGCACCCCGGAGAGGGGGCTCTACAATGAGCAGTTCTTC. Its protein is CASSTPERGLYNEQFF.

This clonotype was seen a few times. CDR3 in amino acids: CASSRQGLQTDTQYF. DNA for the CDR3: TGTGCCAGCAGTAGACAGGGGCTTCAGACAGATACGCAGTATTTT. The rearrangement uses TRBV2 and TRBJ2-3, with 8 bases aligning to TRBD1. J gave up 3 bases and V 5 bases, and 7 bases lay outside the gene matches. Germline V gene lookup returns CDR1 SNHLY and CDR2 FYNNEI. The CDR3 extends over 15 amino acids. Full variable domain (outside the CDR3, taken from reference TRBV2 and TRBJ2-3): EPEVTQTPSHQVTQMGQEVILRCVPISNHLYFYWYRQILGQKVEFLVSFYNNEISEKSEIFDDQFSVERPDGSNFTLKIRSTKLEDSAMYFCASSRQGLQTDTQYFGPGTRLTVL.

This clonotype turned up a few times. The rearrangement joins TRBV18 to TRBJ2-7, with 7 nucleotides matching TRBD2. In germline, CDR1 is KGHSH, CDR2 LQKENI. The CDR3 runs to 18 residues. Germline trimming cut 0 bases from V and 0 bases from J; bases unmatched to any gene: 11. CDR3 nucleotides: TGTGCCAGCTCACCACCCGTGGGGGAGGGACCAGACTCCTACGAGCAGTACTTC. Amino acids: CASSPPVGEGPDSYEQYF.

This clonotype was seen repeatedly, ten times or more. V and J are TRBV6-1 and TRBJ2-1; 7 bases match TRBD2. V lost 2 bases to trimming and J lost 3 bases; unmatched junction nucleotides: 4. Germline CDR1 reads MNHNS; CDR2 reads SASEGT. The CDR3 spans 15 residues. The CDR3 protein is CASSEWGGVYNEQFF. CDR3 coding DNA: TGTGCCAGCAGTGAATGGGGGGGAGTCTACAATGAGCAGTTCTTC.

The chain employs TRBV9 and TRBJ2-3; the match to TRBD2 covers 9 bases. The CDR3 spans 16 residues. The V gene end was trimmed by 3 bases and the J gene end by 4 bases; junction bases not matched to a gene: 9. The germline V gene has CDR1 SGDLS and CDR2 YYNGEE. The CDR3 loop reads CASSARAGGSPDTQYF. The CDR3 region has the DNA TGTGCCAGCAGCGCCCGGGCGGGGGGGTCTCCAGATACGCAGTATTTT.

Here the CDR3 DNA reads TGCAGTGCTCTGACAGGTCTCACCAAAAACATTCAGTACTTC. Its protein product is CSALTGLTKNIQYF. The rearrangement links TRBV20-1 to TRBJ2-4; tentatively, D is TRBD1 (6 bases). Germline values: CDR1 DFQATT, CDR2 SNEGSKA (reference sequence). The V end was cut by 5 bases, the J end by 2 bases, with 13 bases between. The CDR3 spans 14 residues.

This clonotype was counted many times. V gene TRBV6-2 or TRBV6-3 combines with J gene TRBJ1-5; D remains unclear. Trimming removed 6 bases at V and 4 bases at J, with 10 bases between. Germline V gene lookup returns CDR1 MNHEY and CDR2 SVGEGT. The CDR3 spans 13 residues. In DNA form, the CDR3 reads TGTGCCAGCAGATTACTCAGAAATCAGCCCCAGCATTTT. Its translation: CASRLLRNQPQHF.

The chain recombines TRBV7-2 with TRBJ2-2; TRBD1 agrees at 8 bases. Looked up from germline, CDR1 is SGHTA and CDR2 is FQGNSA. The CDR3 contains 17 residues. Unmatched junction bases numbered 9, after V lost 2 bases and J lost 4 bases. The CDR3 sequence: CASSLFGQGATTGELFF. CDR3 DNA sequence: TGTGCCAGCAGCTTATTCGGGCAGGGGGCGACCACCGGGGAGCTGTTTTTT.

This sequence joins TRBV30 and TRBJ2-2; perhaps TRBD2 as D (6 bases). Per germline, CDR1 GTSNPN and CDR2 SVGIG (reference sequence). Between the trimmed V and J ends, which lost 3 bases and 5 bases, there was a span of 16 bases. This CDR3 is 15 amino acids long. The CDR3 region has the DNA TGTGCCTGGAGAACTAGAAGCGGGCCTACCGGGGAGCTGTTTTTT. It codes for CAWRTRSGPTGELFF.